This TCR beta chain was captured in a study of cytomegalovirus exposure and HLA in healthy donors. With regard to this clone: What it recognizes is unknown.

Use of 60 Vbeta and 13 Jbeta primers characterized the PCR. TCRdb's copy holds only in-frame clones and misses some; the assay was immunoSEQ multiplex PCR. This table has about 160,000 clones, around three quarters appearing once. V shed 3 bases and J shed 3 bases, with 20 bases lying between them. CDR1 and CDR2 from the germline V gene are SGHRS and YFSETQ. This CDR3 is 17 amino acids long. Study results and caveats: The likely explanation for a cluster of highly shared sequence variants was sequencing artifact. Links to common viral pathogens appeared, in a later analysis, for several of the most significant clusters.

Source material: PBMCs. The receptor was isolated from a man aged 40-50 years in good health and CMV-seronegative. The chain is built from TRBV5-1 and TRBJ2-3; the D gene is possibly TRBD2 (9 bases). CDR3 DNA: TGCGCCAGCAGCTCTCTCCTAGCGGGACAGGCAACAGATACGCAGTATTTT. Encoded protein: CASSSLLAGQATDTQYF. The variable domain in full, completed from reference TRBV5-1 and TRBJ2-3, reads KAGVTQTPRYLIKTRGQQVTLSCSPISGHRSVSWYQQTPGQGLQFLFEYFSETQRNKGNFPGRFSGRQFSNSRSEMNVSTLELGDSALYLCASSSLLAGQATDTQYFGPGTRLTVL.